Shown below are 25 T cell receptor beta chains from a single sample sequenced in a study of T-cell reconstitution after alpha-beta-depleted transplantation in children. Construction of the TCRbeta library involved unique molecular identifiers. TCRdb ran MiXCR on the PCR reads and lists one entry per CDR3 protein. The sample has a few hundred thousand distinct CDR3 sequences, approximately 13% seen once. The starting material was PBMCs from the stem cell graft donor, obtained from the stem cell graft. Receptors originate from a human donor who donated a stem cell graft to a child with combined immunodeficiency.

This clonotype was recorded a few times. V and J are TRBV30 and TRBJ2-5; 7 positions agree with TRBD1. Germline lookup yields CDR1 GTSNPN and CDR2 SVGIG (reference sequence). The CDR3 length is 13 residues. With 2 bases clipped from V and 2 bases from J, the junction kept 2 bases outside the gene matches. The CDR3 is CAWSTGQQETQYF. Here the CDR3 DNA reads TGTGCCTGGAGTACGGGACAGCAAGAGACCCAGTACTTC.

This clonotype was seen a handful of times. The J gene is TRBJ2-1, the V gene TRBV7-2; 7 nucleotides match TRBD2. The CDR3 spans 15 residues. V shed 4 bases, J shed 10 bases, and the junction held 13 bases outside the gene matches. Germline V gene sequence: CDR1 SGHTA, CDR2 FQGNSA. The CDR3 protein is CASSSVGSGSKEQFF. CDR3 coding DNA: TGTGCCAGCAGCTCAGTTGGTAGCGGGTCTAAGGAGCAGTTCTTC.

In this sample, this clonotype turned up a few times. The CDR3 DNA sequence: TGTGCCAGCAGCTTCCGAGTCCGGGGGGAGACGGGACTACTTTATATTCCTGAGCAGTTCTTC. Amino acid sequence: CASSFRVRGETGLLYIPEQFF. The gene calls are TRBV7-2 and TRBJ2-1, with 7 bases fitting TRBD2. The junction had 29 bases not matched to a gene; V was cut back by 3 bases and J by 9 bases. The CDR3 is made up of 21 amino acids. Germline CDR1 SGHTA, CDR2 FQGNSA.

This clonotype occurred many times. V and J are TRBV9 and TRBJ1-3; perhaps TRBD1 as D (5 bases). The length of the CDR3 is 14 residues. V lost 2 bases and J lost 2, with 8 bases in between. Germline V lookup: CDR1 SGDLS, CDR2 YYNGEE. As DNA, the CDR3 is TGTGCCAGCAGCGTTGGGGCAGCTGGAAACACCATATATTTT. This codes for CASSVGAAGNTIYF.

The chain uses TRBV14 and TRBJ2-3; D is perhaps TRBD2 (5 bases). Germline-derived CDR1 and CDR2 are SGHDN and FVKESK. The CDR3 extends over 15 amino acids. Trimming removed 4 bases from V and 6 bases from J, with 17 bases in between. The CDR3 DNA follows: TGTGCCAGCAGCCCAGTAGCGAGTGCCTCCGATACGCAGTATTTT. The encoded protein is CASSPVASASDTQYF.

This clonotype was counted only a few times. V is TRBV12-3 or TRBV12-4 and J is TRBJ2-7; 7 positions agree with TRBD2. This CDR3 is 18 amino acids long. With V trimmed by 0 bases and J by 2 bases, 13 bases remained unmatched. CDR3 sequence: CASSLAEFGGRITYEQYF. The DNA of the CDR3 is TGTGCCAGCAGTTTAGCGGAGTTTGGCGGGAGAATCACCTACGAGCAGTACTTC.

This clonotype was recorded many times. The chain uses TRBV6-2 or TRBV6-3 and TRBJ2-3; the match to TRBD2 covers 13 bases. V shed 5 bases and J 6 bases; nucleotides not matched to a gene: 11. The CDR3 has 17 residues. Per germline, CDR1 MNHEY and CDR2 SVGEGT. CDR3 coding DNA: TGTGCCAGCAGTATCGGATGGACTAGCGGGGGCAGGGATACGCAGTATTTT. Translation: CASSIGWTSGGRDTQYF.

This clonotype was picked up many times. The chain carries TRBV29-1 and TRBJ1-1; 10 positions match TRBD1. V gave up 0 bases and J gave up 6 bases; unmatched junction bases: 7. Per germline, CDR1 SQVTM and CDR2 ANQGSEA. This CDR3 has 15 residues. The CDR3 bases are TGCAGCGTTGAAGAGGGGGGACAGGGGATATCTGAAGCTTTCTTT. This sequence encodes CSVEEGGQGISEAFF.

This clonotype has just a few counts. The genes are TRBV20-1 and TRBJ2-7; 11 positions match TRBD2. V trimming: 6 bases; J trimming: 3 bases; junction bases outside the gene matches: 10. This CDR3 spans 15 amino acids. Germline CDR1 reads DFQATT; CDR2 reads SNEGSKA (reference sequence). DNA of the CDR3: TGCAGTGCGCCCCTAGCGGGGGGACTATACTACGAGCAGTACTTC. Its protein product is CSAPLAGGLYYEQYF.

DNA for the CDR3: TGCGCCAGCAGTGCAGGGAACTCTGGGGCCAACGTCCTGACTTTC. It codes for CASSAGNSGANVLTF. The V gene is TRBV5-1, the J gene TRBJ2-6, with D possibly being TRBD1 (5 bases). The CDR3 is made up of 15 amino acids. Germline CDR1 is SGHRS and CDR2 is YFSETQ. Trimming removed 5 bases at V and 0 bases at J, with 9 bases between.

With respect to this clonotype: At one boundary the junction diverges from the germline segment, which might be a read error. The V gene is TRBV7-2, the J gene TRBJ2-5; D is undetermined. This CDR3 region has 14 residues. From germline, CDR1 is SGHTA and CDR2 FQGNSA. The CDR3, as DNA: TGTGGCAGCAGCTTTATTATCGACCCAGAGACCCAGTACTTC. Translated, it gives CGSSFIIDPETQYF.

This clonotype has a handful of counts. This sequence joins TRBV29-1 and TRBJ2-2; D remains unclear. Germline CDR1 is SQVTM and CDR2 is ANQGSEA. CDR3 length equals 12 residues. Trimming shortened V by 7 bases and J by 2 bases, and 8 bases separated the two germline ends. The CDR3 sequence is CSGTANTGELFF. The CDR3 coding sequence is TGCAGCGGGACGGCTAACACCGGGGAGCTGTTTTTT.

This clonotype has just a few counts. This sequence joins TRBV10-3 and TRBJ2-5; no definite D call. V was trimmed by 5 bases and J by 1 base, leaving 11 bases between them. The CDR3 runs 14 residues. Germline loops: CDR1 ENHRY, CDR2 SYGVKD. Here the CDR3 reads CAISPQEIQETQYF. The CDR3 region has the DNA TGTGCCATCAGTCCTCAGGAGATCCAAGAGACCCAGTACTTC.

The V gene is TRBV4-3, the J gene TRBJ2-4; D possibly uses TRBD1 or TRBD2 (5 bases each). The CDR3 runs to 15 residues. Per germline, CDR1 LGHNA and CDR2 YSLEER. The ends were cut back, 0 bases at V and 10 bases at J, with 16 bases in the middle. Here the CDR3 DNA reads TGCGCCAGCAGCCAAGATTGGGGGTTTCGAGGAATTCAGTACTTC. Its protein product is CASSQDWGFRGIQYF.

This clonotype was detected only once. V is TRBV6-2 or TRBV6-3 and J is TRBJ2-2; 7 bases agree with TRBD1. Germline CDR1 reads MNHEY; CDR2 reads SVGEGT. V trimming: 7 bases; J trimming: 0 bases; junction bases outside the gene matches: 14. CDR3 length: 18 residues. The CDR3 nucleotides read TGTGCCAGCAAAAGGGGGCAGGGGACATATTCGAACACCGGGGAGCTGTTTTTT. Its translation is CASKRGQGTYSNTGELFF.

This clonotype has more than one count but fewer than ten. This chain uses TRBV25-1 with TRBJ1-4; D is unclear. The CDR3 extends over 14 amino acids. V lost 3 bases and J 5 bases, leaving 10 bases between the germline ends. CDR1 and CDR2 (germline): MGHDK, SYGVNS. The CDR3, as DNA: TGTGCCAGCAGTGACGAACAGACAAATGAAAAACTGTTTTTT. This sequence encodes CASSDEQTNEKLFF.

This clonotype was seen repeatedly, ten times or more. The genes are TRBV28 and TRBJ2-1; D uncertain. Trimming removed 3 bases from V and 8 bases from J, with 11 bases in between. The V gene's germline CDR1 is MDHEN and CDR2 SYDVKM. This CDR3 spans 13 amino acids. CDR3 in DNA: TGTGCCAGCAGTTTGGTCGACGCAGATGAGCAGTTCTTC. Protein product: CASSLVDADEQFF.

The chain uses TRBV27 and TRBJ2-5, with 9 positions matching TRBD2. The germline V gene has CDR1 MNHEY and CDR2 SMNVEV (reference sequence). J gave up 4 bases and V 2 bases, and 5 bases lay outside the gene matches. This CDR3 region has 15 residues. This CDR3 reads CASSLAGGLSETQYF. Written as DNA, the CDR3 is TGTGCCAGCAGTTTAGCGGGAGGGCTCTCAGAGACCCAGTACTTC.

This clonotype has only a few counts. V is TRBV7-2 and J is TRBJ2-5; 11 nucleotides align to TRBD2. This CDR3 contains 16 residues. Germline values: CDR1 SGHTA, CDR2 FQGNSA. V shed 5 bases, J shed 5 bases, and the junction held 10 bases outside the gene matches. CDR3: CASSPQRGTSGETQYF. As DNA, the CDR3 is TGTGCCAGCAGCCCGCAACGCGGGACTAGCGGTGAGACCCAGTACTTC.

The chain combines TRBV29-1 with TRBJ1-2; possible D gene TRBD1, 6 bases. The V end was cut by 4 bases, the J end by 7 bases, with 16 bases between. There are 13 residues in the CDR3. CDR1 SQVTM and CDR2 ANQGSEA come from the germline V gene. CDR3 coding DNA: TGCAGCGTTGGGTTCTCAGGGGAAGGTGGCTACACCTTC. Residues: CSVGFSGEGGYTF. The variable domain in full, with the rest retrieved from reference TRBV29-1 and TRBJ1-2, is SAVISQKPSRDICQRGTSLTIQCQVDSQVTMMFWYRQQPGQSLTLIATANQGSEATYESGFVIDKFPISRPNLTFSTLTVSNMSPEDSSIYLCSVGFSGEGGYTFGSGTRLTVV.

The genes are TRBV7-3 and TRBJ2-3, with D maybe TRBD1 (6 bases). The V end lost 7 bases, the J end lost 1 base, and 24 bases lay between the germline ends. The CDR3 length is 18 residues. Germline values: CDR1 SGHTA, CDR2 FQGTGA. CDR3 sequence reads: CASTRTAKPTERTDTQYF. The CDR3 bases are TGTGCCAGCACCAGGACAGCCAAACCCACGGAACGCACAGATACGCAGTATTTT.

This clonotype has a handful of counts. Here the CDR3 reads CASRGASRLSYEQYF. Here the CDR3 DNA reads TGTGCCAGCAGGGGGGCAAGCAGGCTGTCCTACGAGCAGTACTTC. This chain joins TRBV6-1 and TRBJ2-7; tentative D call: TRBD1 (6 bases). The V gene's germline CDR1 is MNHNS and CDR2 SASEGT. Trimming left V 6 bases short and J 1 base short, with 16 bases between. This CDR3 contains 15 residues.

The V and J genes are TRBV7-2 and TRBJ2-1; 7 bases agree with TRBD2. Germline loops: CDR1 SGHTA, CDR2 FQGNSA. Trimming removed 4 bases from V and 4 bases from J; junction bases left unmatched: 7. The CDR3 is 15 residues long. The CDR3 nucleotides read TGTGCCAGCAGCTCCCCGCCGGGGGGTTACAATGAGCAGTTCTTC. This translates into CASSSPPGGYNEQFF.

This chain links TRBV5-5 with TRBJ2-7; 8 nucleotides line up with TRBD1. The CDR3 sequence is 15 residues long. V was clipped by 4 bases and J by 1 base; unmatched bases: 7. In germline, CDR1 is SGHKS, CDR2 YYEKEE (reference sequence). The CDR3 spells CASSITGTGSYEQYF. CDR3 bases: TGTGCCAGCAGCATCACCGGGACAGGATCCTACGAGCAGTACTTC.

In this sample, this clonotype turned up a few times. This sequence joins TRBV11-2 and TRBJ1-3; weak D call: TRBD1 (5 bases). Germline assignment: CDR1 SGHAT and CDR2 FQNNGV. V lost 5 bases and J 4 bases, leaving 9 bases between the germline ends. The CDR3 covers 13 residues. The CDR3 loop reads CASSPGRGNTIYF. The CDR3 DNA sequence: TGTGCCAGCAGCCCGGGACGAGGAAACACCATATATTTT.